This T cell receptor (beta chain) is drawn from a study of T cells in Graves' hyperthyroidism and ophthalmopathy. CDR3 length: 14 residues. The V gene lost 10 bases and the J gene lost 8 bases, with 23 bases spanning the gap. Disease lasting under 3 months, a NOSPECS grade of at least 4, and a Clinical Activity Score of at least 3 were features of the ophthalmopathy patients. Thyroid ultrasound and orbital computed tomography, with clinical symptoms and serum thyroxine and TRAb, informed diagnoses. The source material, RNA transcripts, was used to amplify TCR beta CDR3 regions. The HTBI primer set served for first-round RT-PCR of the TCR CDR3. TCRdb used MiXCR to reprocess the multiplex PCR reads, holding one entry per CDR3 protein. The data contain approximately 530,000 distinct CDR3 sequences, around 20% of them seen just once; the ten biggest clones take up about 45%. This clonotype was observed at least ten times.

The clonotype was recovered from a man aged 35-49 years with Graves' ophthalmopathy. The V gene is TRBV12-3 or TRBV12-4, the J gene TRBJ1-1, with no clear D. The sequencing sample was made of blood. CDR3 protein: CATLKATPWAEAFF. In nucleotides, the CDR3 is TGTGCCACCCTGAAGGCGACGCCCTGGGCCGAAGCTTTCTTT.